The rows below give T cell receptor beta chains drawn from one sample of a study of T cell responses to AZD1222 COVID-19 vaccine. Assay used: immunoSEQ multiplex PCR; TCRdb lists only in-frame clones, some missing. Among some 150,000 clones listed, under 95% were seen once. The source was peripheral blood, collected on day 0 of MenACWY control vaccination. These receptors came from an adult in good health. Each CDR3 is given with its conserved first and last residue. A D gene is named only where the DNA matches it firmly. Size values are once, few and many counts, or a class for expanded clones, and some rows have none.

v_gene,d_gene,abundance,j_gene,len,CDR3nt,CDR3aa
TRBV12-3/TRBV12-4,-,-,TRBJ2-7,13,TGTGCCAGCAGTTTTTTGAGTAACTACGAGCAGTACTTC,CASSFLSNYEQYF
TRBV19,-,-,TRBJ2-7,15,TGTGCCAGTAGTATGTTGCAGGGTGGATCCTACGAGCAGTACTTC,CASSMLQGGSYEQYF
TRBV24-1,-,-,TRBJ2-1,14,TGTGCCACCAGTGAGGGAAGTTTCTGGGGTGAGCAGTTCTTC,CATSEGSFWGEQFF
TRBV12-3/TRBV12-4,-,few,TRBJ1-5,13,TGTGCCAGCAGTTTCGGAGGGGGTCAGCCCCAGCATTTT,CASSFGGGQPQHF
TRBV4-3,-,-,TRBJ2-7,15,TGCGCCAGCAGCCAAGATTATGACTACACCTACGAGCAGTACTTC,CASSQDYDYTYEQYF
TRBV30,-,-,TRBJ1-4,14,TGTGCCTGGCGCCTAGGGCGGACTAATGAAAAACTGTTTTTT,CAWRLGRTNEKLFF
TRBV27,-,-,TRBJ1-2,13,TGTGCCAGCAGTTTACGGGGTTCCTATGGCTACACCTTC,CASSLRGSYGYTF
TRBV2,-,-,TRBJ2-1,14,TGTGCCAGCAGTAATAGAGCCGGGGTGGATGAGCAGTTCTTC,CASSNRAGVDEQFF
TRBV7-8,-,few,TRBJ2-2,17,TGTGCCAGCAGCTTAAGAGCGGCAGGGTGGCACACCGGGGAGCTGTTTTTT,CASSLRAAGWHTGELFF
TRBV30,-,once,TRBJ2-7,12,TGTGCCTGGAGTGTACAGGGTTACGAGCAGTACTTC,CAWSVQGYEQYF
TRBV21-1,-,-,TRBJ1-5,18,TGTGCCAGCAGCAAACTCACTGGGGATCGGCTGGGCAATCAGCCCCAGCATTTT,CASSKLTGDRLGNQPQHF
TRBV5-1,TRBD2,-,TRBJ2-1,17,TGCGCCAGCAGCCGGGGGTCCGTAGCGGGAGACGACAATGAGCAGTTCTTC,CASSRGSVAGDDNEQFF
TRBV7-9,-,-,TRBJ2-2,13,TGTGCCAGCAGCGCAGAGAACACCGGGGAGCTGTTTTTT,CASSAENTGELFF
TRBV6-5,-,-,TRBJ2-1,11,TGTGCCAGCAGTCAGGGAATTGAGCAGTTCTTC,CASSQGIEQFF
TRBV18,TRBD1,-,TRBJ1-4,17,TGTGCCAGCTCACCACCGGCAGGGGGTACAACTAATGAAAAACTGTTTTTT,CASSPPAGGTTNEKLFF
TRBV5-6,TRBD1,-,TRBJ1-2,15,TGTGCCAGCAGTCCGGGAGTGGGACAGGGGTATGTCTACACCTTC,CASSPGVGQGYVYTF
TRBV5-1,-,-,TRBJ2-1,13,TGCGCCAGCAGCGAAGCCGGGACTAATGAGCAGTTCTTC,CASSEAGTNEQFF
TRBV3-1/TRBV3-2,-,-,TRBJ2-1,12,TGTGCCAGCAGCCTAGTCTCCTCTGAGCAGTTCTTC,CASSLVSSEQFF
TRBV27,-,-,TRBJ2-1,14,TGTGCCACTATACAGGGAGGCTCCTACAATGAGCAGTTCTTC,CATIQGGSYNEQFF
TRBV7-9,-,-,TRBJ2-1,17,TGTGCCATCCCTCGTTTGCCCGGCATTTCAGGGTCGAATGAGCAGTTCTTC,CAIPRLPGISGSNEQFF
TRBV5-1,-,-,TRBJ1-2,16,TGCGCCAGCAGCACTGGCGGGGCTTCCCACTTGAATGGCTACACCTTC,CASSTGGASHLNGYTF
TRBV7-2,-,-,TRBJ2-3,14,TGTGCCAGCAGCCCAGCCCCCGGTGAAGATACGCAGTATTTT,CASSPAPGEDTQYF
TRBV9,-,-,TRBJ2-1,16,TGTGCCAGCAGCGTAGTCCCCGGGACCCTCGCTAATGAGCAGTTCTTC,CASSVVPGTLANEQFF
TRBV9,-,-,TRBJ2-1,21,TGTGCCAGCAGCGTTAGGGAGTTCAGGACAGCCCCATCGAGCTCCTACAATGAGCAGTTCTTC,CASSVREFRTAPSSSYNEQFF
TRBV5-4,TRBD2,-,TRBJ2-1,15,TGTGCCAGCAGCTTAGGACTAGCAGTATACAATGAGCAGTTCTTC,CASSLGLAVYNEQFF
TRBV10-1,-,-,TRBJ1-1,16,TGCGCCAGCAGCCCCGAGGTGGGGCCTACGAACACTGAAGCTTTCTTT,CASSPEVGPTNTEAFF
TRBV5-8,-,few,TRBJ2-3,11,TGTGCCAGCTTGACTTTCGATACGCAGTATTTT,CASLTFDTQYF
TRBV5-8,-,-,TRBJ2-3,14,TGTGCCAGCAGCTTCGGGACGTCGGCAGATACGCAGTATTTT,CASSFGTSADTQYF
TRBV15,-,-,TRBJ2-5,14,TGTGCCACCAGCACTTACGTCCTACGGGAGACCCAGTACTTC,CATSTYVLRETQYF
TRBV15,-,-,TRBJ2-5,17,TGTGCCACCAGCAGAGTACCGGGCCCCCGGGGCCCAGAGACCCAGTACTTC,CATSRVPGPRGPETQYF
TRBV5-5,-,-,TRBJ1-5,15,TGTGCCAGCAGCTCCCGGGACAATACTGATCAGCCCCAGCATTTT,CASSSRDNTDQPQHF
TRBV7-9,TRBD2,-,TRBJ2-2,17,TGTGCCAGCAGCTTAGTTGCCCTAGCGGGGACGACCGGGGAGCTGTTTTTT,CASSLVALAGTTGELFF